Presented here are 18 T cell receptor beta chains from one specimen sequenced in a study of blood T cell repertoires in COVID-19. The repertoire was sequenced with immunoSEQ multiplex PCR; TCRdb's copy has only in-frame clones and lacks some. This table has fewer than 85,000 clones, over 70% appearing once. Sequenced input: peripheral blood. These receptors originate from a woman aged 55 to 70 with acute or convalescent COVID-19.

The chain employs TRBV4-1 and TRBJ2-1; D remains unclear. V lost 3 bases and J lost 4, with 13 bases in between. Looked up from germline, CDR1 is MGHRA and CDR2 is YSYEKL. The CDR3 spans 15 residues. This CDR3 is CASSQFVGAYNEQFF. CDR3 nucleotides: TGCGCCAGCAGCCAGTTTGTCGGAGCTTACAATGAGCAGTTCTTC.

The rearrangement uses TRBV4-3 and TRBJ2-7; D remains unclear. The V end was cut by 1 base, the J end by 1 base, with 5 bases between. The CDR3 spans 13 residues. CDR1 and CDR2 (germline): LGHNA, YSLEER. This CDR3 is CASSQAVSYEQYF. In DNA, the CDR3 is TGCGCCAGCAGCCAAGCGGTATCCTACGAGCAGTACTTC.

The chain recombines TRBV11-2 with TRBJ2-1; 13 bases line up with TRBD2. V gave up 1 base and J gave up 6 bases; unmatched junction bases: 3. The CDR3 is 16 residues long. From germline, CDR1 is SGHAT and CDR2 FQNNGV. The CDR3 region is CASSLVGTSGVNEQFF. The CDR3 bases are TGTGCCAGCAGCTTAGTCGGGACTAGCGGGGTCAATGAGCAGTTCTTC.

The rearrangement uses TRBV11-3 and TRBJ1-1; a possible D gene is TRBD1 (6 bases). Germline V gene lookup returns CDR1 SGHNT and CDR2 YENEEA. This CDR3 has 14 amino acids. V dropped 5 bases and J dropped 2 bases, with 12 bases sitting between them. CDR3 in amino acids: CASSRGQTNTEAFF. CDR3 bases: TGTGCCAGCAGCCGTGGACAGACTAACACTGAAGCTTTCTTT.

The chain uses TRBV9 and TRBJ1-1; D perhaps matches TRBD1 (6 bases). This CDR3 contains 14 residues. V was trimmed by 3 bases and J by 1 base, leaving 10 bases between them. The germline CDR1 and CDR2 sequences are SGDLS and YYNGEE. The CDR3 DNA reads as TGTGCCAGCAGCGAGACAGGAGAGAACACTGAAGCTTTCTTT. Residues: CASSETGENTEAFF.

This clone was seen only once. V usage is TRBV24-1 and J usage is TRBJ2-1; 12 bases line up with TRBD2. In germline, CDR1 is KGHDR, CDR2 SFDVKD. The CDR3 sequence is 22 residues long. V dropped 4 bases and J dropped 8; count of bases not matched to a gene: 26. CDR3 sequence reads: CATSEDFGGLAGGPAVGYEQFF. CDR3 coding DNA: TGTGCCACCAGTGAAGACTTTGGGGGGCTAGCGGGAGGGCCCGCGGTGGGCTATGAGCAGTTCTTC.

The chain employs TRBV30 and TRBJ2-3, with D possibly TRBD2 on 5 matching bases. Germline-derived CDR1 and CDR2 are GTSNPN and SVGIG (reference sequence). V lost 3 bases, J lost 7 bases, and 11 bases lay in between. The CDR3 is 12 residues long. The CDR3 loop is CAWSPLANTQYF. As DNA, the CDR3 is TGTGCCTGGAGCCCCCTAGCAAATACGCAGTATTTT.

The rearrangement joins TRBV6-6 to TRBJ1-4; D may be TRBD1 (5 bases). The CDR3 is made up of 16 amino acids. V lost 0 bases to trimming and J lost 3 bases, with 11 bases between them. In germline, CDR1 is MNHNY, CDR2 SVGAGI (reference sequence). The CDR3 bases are TGTGCCAGCAGTTACTCTTTTGGGGCTTCTAATGAAAAACTGTTTTTT. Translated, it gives CASSYSFGASNEKLFF.

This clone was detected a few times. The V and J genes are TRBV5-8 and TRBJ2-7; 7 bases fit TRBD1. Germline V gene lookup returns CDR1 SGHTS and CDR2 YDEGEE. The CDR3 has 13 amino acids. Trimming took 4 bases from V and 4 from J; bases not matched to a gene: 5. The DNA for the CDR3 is TGTGCCAGCAGCCTACGACAGGGTTACGAGCAGTACTTC. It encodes CASSLRQGYEQYF.

For the CDR3, the DNA is TGTGCCAGCAGCCCACGGGACTCTGGAAACACCATATATTTT. Translation: CASSPRDSGNTIYF. The chain links TRBV9 to TRBJ1-3; D uncertain. V was cut by 4 bases and J by 0 bases, with 8 bases left in between. The CDR3 runs to 14 residues. CDR1 and CDR2 (germline): SGDLS, YYNGEE.

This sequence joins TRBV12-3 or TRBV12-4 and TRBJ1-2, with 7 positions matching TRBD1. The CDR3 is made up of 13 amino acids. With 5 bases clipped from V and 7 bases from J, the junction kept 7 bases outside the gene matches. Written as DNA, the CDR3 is TGTGCCAGCAGTCTAGGTCCAGGGGGTGGCTACACCTTC. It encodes CASSLGPGGGYTF.

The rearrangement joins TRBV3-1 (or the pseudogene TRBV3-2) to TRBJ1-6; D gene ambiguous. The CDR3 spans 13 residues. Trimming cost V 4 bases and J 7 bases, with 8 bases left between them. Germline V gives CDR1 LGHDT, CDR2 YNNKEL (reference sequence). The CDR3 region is CASSREGNSPLHF. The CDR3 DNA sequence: TGTGCCAGCAGCCGGGAGGGAAATTCACCCCTCCACTTT.

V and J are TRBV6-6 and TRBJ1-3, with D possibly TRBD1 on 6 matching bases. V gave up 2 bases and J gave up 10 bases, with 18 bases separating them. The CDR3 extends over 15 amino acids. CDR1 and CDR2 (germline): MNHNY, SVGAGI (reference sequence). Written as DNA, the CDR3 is TGTGCCAGCAGTTACACCGGAGACAGGTTAGGGACCATATATTTT. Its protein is CASSYTGDRLGTIYF.

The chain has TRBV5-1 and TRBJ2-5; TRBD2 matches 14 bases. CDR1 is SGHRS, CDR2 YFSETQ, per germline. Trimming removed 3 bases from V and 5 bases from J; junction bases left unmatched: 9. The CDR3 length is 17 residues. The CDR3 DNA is TGCGCCAGCAGCTACGGGACTAGCGGGGGCCGGGGGGAGACCCAGTACTTC. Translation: CASSYGTSGGRGETQYF.

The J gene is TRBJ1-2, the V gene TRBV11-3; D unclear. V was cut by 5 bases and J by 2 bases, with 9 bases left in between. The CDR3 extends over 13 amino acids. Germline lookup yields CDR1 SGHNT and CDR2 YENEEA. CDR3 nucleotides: TGTGCCAGCAGCCCTGGAGTGAACTATGGCTACACCTTC. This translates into CASSPGVNYGYTF. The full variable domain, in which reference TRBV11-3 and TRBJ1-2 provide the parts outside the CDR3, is EAGVVQSPRYKIIEKKQPVAFWCNPISGHNTLYWYLQNLGQGPELLIRYENEEAVDDSQLPKDRFSAERLKGVDSTLKIQPAELGDSAVYLCASSPGVNYGYTFGSGTRLTVV.

The CDR3 loop reads CASSPPILPNTQYF. CDR3 in DNA: TGTGCCAGCAGCCCGCCTATTCTTCCGAATACGCAGTATTTT. The V call is TRBV7-8, the J call TRBJ2-3, with D uncertain. V shed 5 bases and J shed 7 bases, with 16 bases lying between them. There are 14 residues in the CDR3. Germline V lookup: CDR1 SGHVS, CDR2 FQNEAQ.

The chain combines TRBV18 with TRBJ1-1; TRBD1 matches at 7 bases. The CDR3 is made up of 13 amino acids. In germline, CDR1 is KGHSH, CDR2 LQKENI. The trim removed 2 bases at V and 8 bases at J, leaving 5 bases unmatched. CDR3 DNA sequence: TGTGCCAGCTCACCAAGGGACAGCCAAGAAGCTTTCTTT. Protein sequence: CASSPRDSQEAFF.

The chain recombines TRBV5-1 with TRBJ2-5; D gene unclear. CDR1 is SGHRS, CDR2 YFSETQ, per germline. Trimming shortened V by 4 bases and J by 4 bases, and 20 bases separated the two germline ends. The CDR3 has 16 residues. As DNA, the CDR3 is TGCGCCAGCAGCGGATTCCCCGCGGCCGGAAGAGAGACCCAGTACTTC. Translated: CASSGFPAAGRETQYF.